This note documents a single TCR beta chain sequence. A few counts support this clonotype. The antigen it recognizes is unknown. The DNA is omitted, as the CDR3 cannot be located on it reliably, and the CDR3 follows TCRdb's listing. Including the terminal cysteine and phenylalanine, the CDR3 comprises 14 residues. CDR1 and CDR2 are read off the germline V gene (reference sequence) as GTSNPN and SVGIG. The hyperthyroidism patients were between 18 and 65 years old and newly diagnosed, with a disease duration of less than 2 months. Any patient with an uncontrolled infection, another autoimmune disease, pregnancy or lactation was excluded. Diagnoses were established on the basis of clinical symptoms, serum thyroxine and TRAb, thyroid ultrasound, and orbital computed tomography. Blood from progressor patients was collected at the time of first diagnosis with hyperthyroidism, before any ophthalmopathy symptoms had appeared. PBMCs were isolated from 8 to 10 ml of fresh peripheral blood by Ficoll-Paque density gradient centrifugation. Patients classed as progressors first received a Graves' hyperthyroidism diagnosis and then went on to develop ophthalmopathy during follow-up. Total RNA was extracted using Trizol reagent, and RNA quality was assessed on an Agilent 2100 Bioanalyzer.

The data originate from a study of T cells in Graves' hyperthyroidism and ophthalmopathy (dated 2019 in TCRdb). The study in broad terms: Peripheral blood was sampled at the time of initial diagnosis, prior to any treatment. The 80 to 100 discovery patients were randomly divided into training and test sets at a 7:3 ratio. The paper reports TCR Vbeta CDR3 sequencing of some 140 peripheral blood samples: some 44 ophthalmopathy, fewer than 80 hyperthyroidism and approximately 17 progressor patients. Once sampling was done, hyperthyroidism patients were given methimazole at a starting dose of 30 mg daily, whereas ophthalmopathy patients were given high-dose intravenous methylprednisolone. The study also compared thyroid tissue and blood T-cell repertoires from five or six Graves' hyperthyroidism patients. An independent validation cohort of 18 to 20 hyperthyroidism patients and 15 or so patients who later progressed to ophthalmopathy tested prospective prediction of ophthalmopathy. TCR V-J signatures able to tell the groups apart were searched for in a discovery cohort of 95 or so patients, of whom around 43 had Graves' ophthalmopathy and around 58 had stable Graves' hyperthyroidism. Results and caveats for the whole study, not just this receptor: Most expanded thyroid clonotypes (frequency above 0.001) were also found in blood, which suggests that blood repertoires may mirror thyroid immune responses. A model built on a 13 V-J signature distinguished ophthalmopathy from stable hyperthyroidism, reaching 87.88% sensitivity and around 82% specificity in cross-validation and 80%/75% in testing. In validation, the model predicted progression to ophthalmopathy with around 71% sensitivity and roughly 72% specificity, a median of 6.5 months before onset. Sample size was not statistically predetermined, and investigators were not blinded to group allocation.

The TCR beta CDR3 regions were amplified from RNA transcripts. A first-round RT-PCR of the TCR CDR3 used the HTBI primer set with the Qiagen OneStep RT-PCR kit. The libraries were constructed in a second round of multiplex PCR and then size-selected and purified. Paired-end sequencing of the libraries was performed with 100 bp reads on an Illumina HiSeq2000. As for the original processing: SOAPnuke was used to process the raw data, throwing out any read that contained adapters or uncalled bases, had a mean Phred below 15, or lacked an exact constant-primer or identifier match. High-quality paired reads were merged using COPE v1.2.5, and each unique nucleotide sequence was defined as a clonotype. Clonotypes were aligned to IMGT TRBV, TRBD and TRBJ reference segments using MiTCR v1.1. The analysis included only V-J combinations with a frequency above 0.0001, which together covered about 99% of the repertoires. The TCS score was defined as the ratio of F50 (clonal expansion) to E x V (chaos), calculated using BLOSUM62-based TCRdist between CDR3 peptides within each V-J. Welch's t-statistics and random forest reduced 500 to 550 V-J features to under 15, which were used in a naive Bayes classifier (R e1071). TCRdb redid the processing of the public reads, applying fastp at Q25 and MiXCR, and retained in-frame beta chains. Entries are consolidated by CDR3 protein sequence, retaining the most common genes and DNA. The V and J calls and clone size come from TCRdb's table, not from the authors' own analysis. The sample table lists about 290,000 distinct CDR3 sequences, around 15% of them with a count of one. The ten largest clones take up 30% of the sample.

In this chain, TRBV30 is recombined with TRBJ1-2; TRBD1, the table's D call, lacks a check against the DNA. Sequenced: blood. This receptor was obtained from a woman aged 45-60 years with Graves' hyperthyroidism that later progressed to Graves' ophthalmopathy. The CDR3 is CAWSFGRGNYGDTF.